The TCR beta chain under discussion was sequenced for a study of cytomegalovirus exposure and HLA in healthy donors. At the level of the study: From donors who were HLA-typed, an early data release held about 85 million unique TCRs.

Healthy bone marrow donors made up the donors. The germline V gene has CDR1 LGHNA and CDR2 YNFKEQ. J gave up 7 bases and V 0 bases, and 7 bases lay outside the gene matches. The CDR3 is 17 amino acids. PCR used 60 Vbeta primers and 13 Jbeta primers. Clones were read by immunoSEQ multiplex PCR, and TCRdb kept only the in-frame ones, dropping some. The sample lists 95,000 to 150,000 clones, roughly 80% seen once, with 2.1% in the top ten. This clonotype was sampled from a man aged 30 to 45 in good health and CMV-seronegative. The material sequenced was PBMCs. The chain recombines TRBV4-2 with TRBJ2-4; 12 nucleotides match TRBD2. The CDR3 region is CASSQDPSGGVLNIQYF. Written as DNA, the CDR3 is TGTGCCAGCAGCCAAGATCCTAGCGGGGGGGTGTTGAACATTCAGTACTTC.